These 25 T cell receptor beta chains came from one sample sequenced in a study of T cell repertoires in cytomegalovirus infection. Their cognate antigens are unknown. TCRdb recomputed calls from the reads with MiXCR, one row per CDR3 protein. Among nearly 700,000 distinct CDR3 sequences listed, about 30% were seen once. Material: cultured PBMCs, obtained from culture after CMV antigen stimulation. Source of these receptors: a human donor in good health (CMV status not recorded). Some clones in this sample may be carry-over from other donors' samples.

This clonotype was observed a few times. The rearrangement joins TRBV20-1 to TRBJ1-3; no clear D. The ends were cut back, 1 base at V and 0 bases at J, with 10 bases in the middle. This CDR3 is built from 15 residues. The germline V gene has CDR1 DFQATT and CDR2 SNEGSKA (reference sequence). The CDR3 here is CSARAGPSSGNTIYF. The CDR3, as DNA: TGCAGTGCTAGAGCCGGACCGAGCTCTGGAAACACCATATATTTT.

The chain joins TRBV28 to TRBJ1-2; no definite D call. V lost 6 bases to trimming and J lost 1 base, with 6 bases between them. This CDR3 is built from 12 residues. Germline V CDR1 and CDR2: MDHEN, SYDVKM. The chain's CDR3 is CASSHNNYGYTF. CDR3 in DNA: TGTGCCAGCAGCCACAATAACTATGGCTACACCTTC.

This clonotype came up many times. The chain is built from TRBV7-2 and TRBJ1-1; possible D gene TRBD1, 5 bases. The CDR3 runs to 13 residues. Germline CDR1 is SGHTA and CDR2 is FQGNSA. V dropped 1 base and J dropped 7 bases, with 10 bases sitting between them. The CDR3 is CASSLGWGLEAFF. In DNA, the CDR3 is TGTGCCAGCAGCTTAGGTTGGGGACTTGAAGCTTTCTTT.

This clonotype occurred a few times. This chain uses TRBV12-3 or TRBV12-4 with TRBJ2-7; D possibly corresponds to TRBD1 (6 bases). The V gene lost 8 bases and the J gene lost 2 bases, with 16 bases spanning the gap. The CDR3 sequence is 14 residues long. The CDR3 nucleotides read TGTGCCAGCGGATCCCAACAGGGTCCCTACGAGCAGTACTTC. The encoded protein is CASGSQQGPYEQYF.

In its sample, this clonotype was seen a few times. The chain joins TRBV7-9 to TRBJ2-1; TRBD2 aligns across 12 bases. This CDR3 is 15 amino acids long. Losses at the gene ends were 6 bases for V and 4 bases for J; bases not matched to a gene: 4. Germline lookup yields CDR1 SEHNR and CDR2 FQNEAQ (reference sequence). In nucleotides, the CDR3 is TGTGCCAGCAGGCGACTAGCGGGGGAGTACAATGAGCAGTTCTTC. Translated, it gives CASRRLAGEYNEQFF. Combining the CDR3 with reference TRBV7-9 and TRBJ2-1 gives the whole variable domain DTGVSQNPRHKITKRGQNVTFRCDPISEHNRLYWYRQTLGQGPEFLTYFQNEAQLEKSRLLSDRFSAERPKGSFSTLEIQRTEQGDSAMYLCASRRLAGEYNEQFFGPGTRLTVL.

The J gene is TRBJ1-1, the V gene TRBV5-4, with TRBD1 matching over 7 bases. CDR3 size: 16 residues. Unmatched junction bases numbered 11, after V lost 4 bases and J lost 2 bases. Germline CDR1 is SGHNT and CDR2 is YYREEE (reference sequence). The CDR3 loop reads CASSPGQIPLNTEAFF. The CDR3 DNA reads as TGTGCCAGCAGCCCGGGACAGATACCGTTAAACACTGAAGCTTTCTTT.

This clonotype was counted at least ten times. The rearrangement joins TRBV7-6 to TRBJ2-7; D tentatively reads TRBD1 or TRBD2 (8 bases each). The ends were cut back, 5 bases at V and 0 bases at J, with 23 bases in the middle. CDR3 length equals 18 residues. Germline-derived CDR1 and CDR2 are SGHVS and FNYEAQ. The CDR3 reads CASSPGGGGPRSSYEQYF. The CDR3 DNA reads TGTGCCAGCAGCCCAGGGGGCGGGGGGCCAAGGAGCTCCTACGAGCAGTACTTC.

The CDR3 region is CASSNTGGIVEAFF. CDR3 in DNA: TGCGCCAGCAGCAACACAGGGGGCATTGTCGAAGCTTTCTTT. This chain links TRBV5-1 with TRBJ1-1; 9 bases fit TRBD1. This CDR3 is 14 amino acids long. V was pared by 4 bases and J by 8 bases, with 9 bases of the junction left unmatched. Germline CDR1 reads SGHRS; CDR2 reads YFSETQ.

The chain recombines TRBV2 with TRBJ2-3; D is perhaps TRBD1 or TRBD2 (5 bases each). V lost 4 bases and J 2 bases, leaving 10 bases between the germline ends. Germline V CDR1 and CDR2: SNHLY, FYNNEI. The CDR3 covers 14 residues. CDR3 loop: CASSAGTDTDTQYF. Here the CDR3 DNA reads TGTGCCAGCAGTGCGGGGACCGACACAGATACGCAGTATTTT.

This chain links TRBV7-2 with TRBJ1-6; TRBD1 aligns across 9 bases. This CDR3 contains 15 residues. CDR1 and CDR2 (germline): SGHTA, FQGNSA. V was pared by 2 bases and J by 10 bases, with 6 bases of the junction left unmatched. CDR3 in DNA: TGTGCCAGCAGCTTATTGGGACAGGGAAGCTCACCCCTCCACTTT. This gives the protein CASSLLGQGSSPLHF.

This clonotype appeared a few times. The V gene is TRBV6-6, the J gene TRBJ2-4; no clear D gene. Germline V lookup: CDR1 MNHNY, CDR2 SVGAGI (reference sequence). This CDR3 contains 12 residues. V lost 6 bases and J 9 bases, leaving 12 bases between the germline ends. CDR3 in amino acids: CASSPPGIIQYF. The CDR3 DNA follows: TGTGCCAGCAGCCCCCCGGGCATCATTCAGTACTTC.

The chain employs TRBV6-1 and TRBJ2-7; a possible D gene is TRBD2 (5 bases). The germline CDR1 and CDR2 sequences are MNHNS and SASEGT. This CDR3 is built from 13 residues. Trimming removed 4 bases at V and 4 bases at J, with 11 bases between. CDR3: CASSVSGPYEQYF. The CDR3 bases are TGTGCCAGCAGTGTGAGCGGACCGTACGAGCAGTACTTC.

The rearrangement uses TRBV19 and TRBJ1-4, with D possibly TRBD1 on 6 matching bases. V lost 4 bases to trimming and J lost 11 bases, with 11 bases between them. The CDR3 totals 12 residues. Germline assignment: CDR1 LNHDA and CDR2 SQIVND (reference sequence). The CDR3 DNA reads as TGTGCCAGTAGTAAACAGGGTGAGAAACTGTTTTTT. Its translation is CASSKQGEKLFF. Using reference TRBV19 and TRBJ1-4 for the parts outside the CDR3, the full variable domain is DGGITQSPKYLFRKEGQNVTLSCEQNLNHDAMYWYRQDPGQGLRLIYYSQIVNDFQKGDIAEGYSVSREKKESFPLTVTSAQKNPTAFYLCASSKQGEKLFFGSGTQLSVL.

This sequence joins TRBV20-1 and TRBJ1-5; D may be TRBD1 (5 bases). Trimming pared 3 bases from V and 5 bases from J, leaving 14 bases between. Germline V gene data show CDR1 as DFQATT and CDR2 as SNEGSKA (reference sequence). The CDR3 loop spans 14 amino acids. The CDR3 DNA follows: TGCAGTGCTAGCCAGGGAGGGGAACATCAGCCCCAGCATTTT. This sequence encodes CSASQGGEHQPQHF.

This clonotype was observed a single time. The genes are TRBV20-1 and TRBJ1-4; D remains unclear. V shed 3 bases and J shed 0 bases, with 5 bases lying between them. Germline V CDR1 and CDR2: DFQATT, SNEGSKA (reference sequence). The CDR3 extends over 13 amino acids. The CDR3 is CSARVATNEKLFF. CDR3 in DNA: TGCAGTGCTAGGGTCGCAACTAATGAAAAACTGTTTTTT.

This clonotype was seen a few times. The chain recombines TRBV7-2 with TRBJ1-2; tentative D call: TRBD1 (6 bases). This CDR3 has 14 residues. Germline lookup yields CDR1 SGHTA and CDR2 FQGNSA. V dropped 4 bases and J dropped 0 bases, with 9 bases sitting between them. The CDR3 bases are TGTGCCAGCAGCTGGGACACCGCTAACTATGGCTACACCTTC. It yields the protein CASSWDTANYGYTF.

This clonotype has only a few counts. CDR3 DNA sequence: TGCAGTGCTAGGGGGCCCCTTTCTAATTCACCCCTCCACTTT. Its translation is CSARGPLSNSPLHF. The rearrangement uses TRBV20-1 and TRBJ1-6, with D perhaps TRBD1 (5 bases). There are 14 residues in the CDR3. Trimming left V 3 bases short and J 6 bases short, with 12 bases between. Germline V lookup: CDR1 DFQATT, CDR2 SNEGSKA (reference sequence).

Only one count was recorded for this clonotype. The V call is TRBV12-3 or TRBV12-4, the J call TRBJ2-5, with no clear D. This CDR3 is built from 13 residues. The V end was cut by 3 bases, the J end by 4 bases, with 9 bases between. CDR3 in amino acids: CASSFVDRETQYF. CDR3 coding DNA: TGTGCCAGCAGTTTTGTAGATAGAGAGACCCAGTACTTC.

The chain carries TRBV6-1 and TRBJ1-1; D is perhaps TRBD1 (5 bases). Germline V CDR1 and CDR2: MNHNS, SASEGT. The V end was cut by 2 bases, the J end by 5 bases, with 18 bases between. This CDR3 region has 16 residues. The CDR3 loop reads CASSERGGVLATEAFF. CDR3 nucleotides: TGTGCCAGCAGTGAACGGGGGGGGGTTCTGGCAACTGAAGCTTTCTTT.

The J gene is TRBJ1-2, the V gene TRBV20-1; D call uncertain. Between the trimmed V and J ends, which lost 3 bases and 6 bases, there was a span of 23 bases. Germline CDR1 is DFQATT and CDR2 is SNEGSKA (reference sequence). The CDR3 is 16 residues long. Here the CDR3 reads CSASMIRPPLRDGYTF. CDR3 nucleotides: TGCAGTGCTAGCATGATACGCCCGCCGCTCCGCGATGGCTACACCTTC.

The chain has TRBV7-2 and TRBJ2-5, with D possibly TRBD2 on 6 matching bases. Trimming pared 5 bases from V and 5 bases from J, leaving 15 bases between. Per the germline V gene, CDR1 is SGHTA and CDR2 is FQGNSA. CDR3 length equals 14 residues. For the CDR3, the DNA is TGTGCCAGCAGCCCGATCGGGGGTTTGGAGACCCAGTACTTC. This encodes CASSPIGGLETQYF.

This rearrangement joins TRBV7-9 to TRBJ2-5, with D tentatively TRBD2 (6 bases). The CDR3 loop spans 17 amino acids. The germline V gene encodes CDR1 SEHNR and CDR2 FQNEAQ (reference sequence). V gave up 2 bases and J gave up 5 bases, with 21 bases separating them. The CDR3 sequence: CASSLFEAGPRGETQYF. The CDR3, as DNA: TGTGCCAGCAGCTTATTCGAGGCGGGGCCTCGGGGGGAGACCCAGTACTTC.

This clonotype turned up a few times. The chain carries TRBV6-2 or TRBV6-3 and TRBJ1-1; D unclear. In germline, CDR1 is MNHEY, CDR2 SVGEGT. V gave up 6 bases and J gave up 4 bases, with 15 bases separating them. CDR3 length: 14 residues. The CDR3 loop is CASRVDLKGTEAFF. DNA for the CDR3: TGTGCCAGCAGAGTAGACCTGAAGGGCACTGAAGCTTTCTTT.

The chain recombines TRBV2 with TRBJ1-6; D is perhaps TRBD1 (5 bases). CDR1 is SNHLY, CDR2 FYNNEI, per germline. The V end lost 6 bases, the J end lost 0 bases, and 21 bases lay between the germline ends. This CDR3 comprises 19 residues. This chain's CDR3 is CASRGSGTVNSSYNSPLHF. Here the CDR3 DNA reads TGTGCCAGCAGGGGTTCGGGGACGGTCAACAGCTCCTATAATTCACCCCTCCACTTT.

This clonotype occurred once. V usage is TRBV6-6 and J usage is TRBJ2-7; D unclear. V lost 0 bases, J lost 3 bases, and 6 bases lay in between. This CDR3 contains 13 residues. Germline CDR1 reads MNHNY; CDR2 reads SVGAGI (reference sequence). CDR3 DNA sequence: TGTGCCAGCAGTTACTCCGAGATCTACGAGCAGTACTTC. Encoded protein: CASSYSEIYEQYF.